This T cell receptor beta chain was recorded in a study of blood T cell repertoires in COVID-19. The germline CDR1 and CDR2 sequences are SGHDN and FVKESK. V was clipped by 4 bases and J by 7 bases; unmatched bases: 7. This CDR3 comprises 15 residues. The method was immunoSEQ multiplex PCR; TCRdb's version includes in-frame clones alone and lacks a portion of them. The repertoire holds 250,000 to 300,000 clones, approximately 83% seen once, with approximately 10% in the top ten. Material: peripheral blood. This chain joins TRBV14 and TRBJ1-6; 7 bases fit TRBD1. The TCR originated in a woman between 65 and 79 years old with acute or convalescent COVID-19. The CDR3 here is CASSPGGQTNSPLHF. For the CDR3, the DNA is TGTGCCAGCAGCCCAGGGGGACAGACGAATTCACCCCTCCACTTT.